This TCR beta chain is from a study of PD-1 blockade in classical Hodgkin lymphoma. Background on the study: Patients in the cohort were put on intravenous nivolumab, 3 mg/kg every 2 weeks.

Time point meaning: cycle 4 day 1 (C4D1), after 6 weeks of nivolumab. Every patient had relapsed following autologous stem cell transplantation, and cohorts differed in brentuximab vedotin exposure. This table comes from immunoSEQ multiplex PCR, and its TCRdb copy is limited to in-frame clones, with some not included. The sample records about 90,000 clones, more than 80% being singletons. General study points: Relapsed/refractory patients reportedly had lower baseline diversity than newly diagnosed patients. By C4D1, diversity of CD4+ TCRs had risen significantly, whereas that of CD8+ TCRs had not.

A note on this clone: As yet, its antigen is unknown.

The length of the CDR3 is 16 residues. Trimming cost V 5 bases and J 0 bases, with 14 bases left between them. Germline loops: CDR1 SGHVS, CDR2 FQNEAQ. The TCR comes from a human donor with classical Hodgkin lymphoma. The chain recombines TRBV7-8 with TRBJ1-5; D is unresolved. Sequenced here: peripheral blood mononuclear cells (PBMCs), sampled before the fourth cycle of nivolumab. CDR3 in amino acids: CASSPLTSYSNQPQHF. Written as DNA, the CDR3 is TGTGCCAGCAGCCCCTTGACCTCGTATAGCAATCAGCCCCAGCATTTT.